Below are 15 T cell receptor beta chains sequenced from a single sample in a study of T cells in Graves' hyperthyroidism and ophthalmopathy (dated by TCRdb to the late 2010s). Library preparation was by multiplex PCR. The sequencing machine was an Illumina HiSeq 2000. The TCR beta CDR3 regions were amplified from RNA transcripts. For the first round of RT-PCR on the TCR CDR3, the HTBI primer set was used together with the Qiagen OneStep RT-PCR kit. TCRdb reprocessing: public reads trimmed at Q25 with fastp, clones called with MiXCR, in-frame beta chains kept. Entries that share a CDR3 protein sequence are merged under the most common genes and DNA. For this sample there are roughly 700,000 distinct CDR3 sequences; 14% appear just once. The ten top clones hold roughly 10% of the sample. The source material was blood. The receptor set was obtained from a woman between 18 and 29 years old with Graves' hyperthyroidism.

The table lists this clonotype with many counts. V usage is TRBV2 and J usage is TRBJ1-6; no definite D call. The germline V gene encodes CDR1 SNHLY and CDR2 FYNNEI. V lost 3 bases and J lost 8, with 8 bases in between. This CDR3 region has 13 residues. CDR3 sequence: CASSEATDSPLHF. The CDR3 coding sequence is TGTGCCAGCAGTGAGGCGACGGATTCACCCCTCCACTTT.

As for this clonotype: With a much larger clone just one base away, this may be a read error. The rearrangement links TRBV12-3 or TRBV12-4 to TRBJ2-1, with unresolved D. The V end was cut by 8 bases, the J end by 5 bases, with 13 bases between. CDR3 length: 13 residues. This chain's CDR3 is CASGPSIHNEQFF. In nucleotides, the CDR3 is TGTGCCAGCGGGCCCAGTATCCACAATGAGCAGTTCTTC.

V usage is TRBV28 and J usage is TRBJ1-2, with no clear D. Trimming left V 4 bases short and J 4 bases short, with 19 bases between. The germline V gene has CDR1 MDHEN and CDR2 SYDVKM. The CDR3 is 16 amino acids. The CDR3 loop reads CASSSEKGGSSYGYTF. The CDR3 DNA reads TGTGCCAGCAGTTCGGAGAAGGGCGGATCTAGCTATGGCTACACCTTC.

This clonotype was seen repeatedly, ten times or more. The J gene is TRBJ2-7, the V gene TRBV27; TRBD1 aligns across 8 bases. With V trimmed by 4 bases and J by 4 bases, 9 bases remained unmatched. This CDR3 comprises 15 residues. CDR1 MNHEY and CDR2 SMNVEV come from the germline V gene (reference sequence). CDR3 nucleotide sequence: TGTGCCAGCAGTTCCTTGCAGGGGGCGGGATACGAGCAGTACTTC. Residues: CASSSLQGAGYEQYF.

This clonotype was found many times. The V gene is TRBV27, the J gene TRBJ1-1; TRBD1 might be the D (5 bases). The CDR3 sequence is 15 residues long. V dropped 0 bases and J dropped 1 base, with 9 bases sitting between them. Germline V CDR1 and CDR2: MNHEY, SMNVEV (reference sequence). As DNA, the CDR3 is TGTGCCAGCAGTTTATCTCCCACAGGGAACACTGAAGCTTTCTTT. Translation: CASSLSPTGNTEAFF.

There are many counts of this clonotype. The chain recombines TRBV11-3 with TRBJ2-1, with D perhaps matching TRBD1 or TRBD2 (5 bases each). CDR3 length: 15 amino acids. From germline, CDR1 is SGHNT and CDR2 YENEEA. Trimming took 5 bases from V and 2 from J, leaving 13 bases between them. Written as DNA, the CDR3 is TGTGCCAGCAGCCTACACCGGGGCCCCTACAATGAGCAGTTCTTC. Its protein product is CASSLHRGPYNEQFF.

Only a few counts were recorded for this clonotype. The chain uses TRBV20-1 and TRBJ2-7, with 8 nucleotides matching TRBD1. Germline trimming cut 4 bases from V and 1 base from J; bases unmatched to any gene: 9. The CDR3 totals 15 residues. The germline CDR1 and CDR2 sequences are DFQATT and SNEGSKA (reference sequence). The chain's CDR3 is CSANEDRGRSYEQYF. The DNA for the CDR3 is TGCAGTGCTAACGAAGACAGGGGACGATCCTACGAGCAGTACTTC.

This clonotype was detected a few times. V gene TRBV28 combines with J gene TRBJ1-1; the D gene is possibly TRBD1 (5 bases). Germline values: CDR1 MDHEN, CDR2 SYDVKM. The CDR3 loop spans 14 amino acids. V was trimmed by 8 bases and J by 0 bases, leaving 13 bases between them. CDR3 coding DNA: TGTGCCAGCCGGGGAGGGGCTTTGAACACTGAAGCTTTCTTT. Its translation: CASRGGALNTEAFF. Supplemented by reference TRBV28 and TRBJ1-1, the full variable domain reads DVKVTQSSRYLVKRTGEKVFLECVQDMDHENMFWYRQDPGLGLRLIYFSYDVKMKEKGDIPEGYSVSREKKERFSLILESASTNQTSMYLCASRGGALNTEAFFGQGTRLTVV.

The chain has TRBV6-1 and TRBJ1-5; D remains unclear. The V and J ends lost 5 bases and 11 bases respectively, with 10 bases between them. The CDR3 covers 11 residues. The germline V gene encodes CDR1 MNHNS and CDR2 SASEGT. The CDR3 nucleotides are TGTGCCAGCAGTTGGCAGGTGTCCCAGCATTTT. Translating gives CASSWQVSQHF.

This clonotype was seen ten or more times. The rearrangement links TRBV28 to TRBJ2-6, with TRBD1 as a possible D gene (5 bases). Trimming took 6 bases from V and 2 from J, leaving 20 bases between them. In germline, CDR1 is MDHEN, CDR2 SYDVKM. CDR3 length: 18 amino acids. This chain's CDR3 is CASSSVRWGSAGANVLTF. CDR3 nucleotides: TGTGCCAGCAGCTCCGTAAGGTGGGGCTCTGCTGGGGCCAACGTCCTGACTTTC.

This rearrangement joins TRBV27 to TRBJ1-5, with no clear D. Germline V lookup: CDR1 MNHEY, CDR2 SMNVEV (reference sequence). V was shortened by 1 base and J by 4 bases, with 20 bases between the two germline ends. The CDR3 sequence is 18 residues long. The CDR3 DNA sequence: TGTGCCAGCAGTTTATTAAATCTCTCCTCTAGCTTTAATCAGCCCCAGCATTTT. Its protein is CASSLLNLSSSFNQPQHF.

The chain carries TRBV29-1 and TRBJ1-1, with 7 nucleotides matching TRBD1. Per germline, CDR1 SQVTM and CDR2 ANQGSEA. The CDR3 length is 11 residues. V was pared by 4 bases and J by 9 bases, with 5 bases of the junction left unmatched. CDR3 sequence reads: CSVAVQGQAFF. CDR3 bases: TGCAGCGTTGCCGTACAGGGGCAAGCTTTCTTT.

Note on this clonotype: One base away lies a much larger clone, so this may be a sequencing read error. The CDR3 coding sequence is TGTGCCAGCAGCTTTACAGTCACTGAAGCTTTCTTT. This encodes CASSFTVTEAFF. The V gene is TRBV7-2, the J gene TRBJ1-1; the D is unclear. There are 12 residues in the CDR3. Trimming stripped 3 bases from V and 4 bases from J, with 6 bases between. Germline CDR1 reads SGHTA; CDR2 reads FQGNSA.

The chain joins TRBV7-9 to TRBJ1-1, with a weak D call TRBD1 (5 bases). V gave up 5 bases and J gave up 5 bases, with 12 bases separating them. Germline CDR1 reads SEHNR; CDR2 reads FQNEAQ (reference sequence). This CDR3 has 13 residues. CDR3 in amino acids: CASSPPAGTEAFF. CDR3 bases: TGTGCCAGCAGCCCTCCAGCAGGGACTGAAGCTTTCTTT. The complete variable domain, with remaining parts taken from reference TRBV7-9 and TRBJ1-1, reads DTGVSQNPRHKITKRGQNVTFRCDPISEHNRLYWYRQTLGQGPEFLTYFQNEAQLEKSRLLSDRFSAERPKGSFSTLEIQRTEQGDSAMYLCASSPPAGTEAFFGQGTRLTVV.

The chain uses TRBV20-1 and TRBJ2-5, with D perhaps TRBD1 or TRBD2 (7 bases each). The germline V and J ends were trimmed by 3 bases and 13 bases, with 15 bases remaining between them. The germline CDR1 and CDR2 sequences are DFQATT and SNEGSKA (reference sequence). This CDR3 has 11 amino acids. In DNA form, the CDR3 reads TGCAGTGCTAGGGGGGGGGGACAGTCGTACTTC. Encoded protein: CSARGGGQSYF.